The rows below give T cell receptor beta chains drawn from one sample of a study of control samples from healthy donors and cancer patients. Method: immunoSEQ multiplex PCR; TCRdb's copy keeps in-frame clones and lacks some. This table has roughly 200,000 clones, about 90% appearing once. The sample consisted of blood. The origin of the receptors is a man in his thirties or forties in good health. Both conserved end residues are part of each CDR3. A D gene is named only where the DNA matches it firmly. The size of a clone is reported for some rows only, either as once, few or many, or as a class for expanded clones.

V,D,size,J,DNA,CDR3
TRBV5-4,TRBD1,NA,TRBJ1-1,TGTGCCAGCAGGGACAGGACGAACACTGAAGCTTTCTTT,CASRDRTNTEAFF
TRBV12-5,NA,NA,TRBJ2-1,TGTGCTAGTGGTTTGCCTTTAGGAGGGGCCGAGAAGGTTTATGAGCAGTTCTTC,CASGLPLGGAEKVYEQFF
TRBV5-1,NA,NA,TRBJ2-3,TGCGCCAGCACCCTGAGCTTGGGGGCTCAAGATACGCAGTATTTT,CASTLSLGAQDTQYF
TRBV4-1,NA,NA,TRBJ1-3,TGCGCCAGCAGCCAAGCGAGGACTGGAAACACCATATATTTT,CASSQARTGNTIYF
TRBV7-9,TRBD1,NA,TRBJ2-1,TGTGCCAGCATCCAACCCGGGACAGGCGACGGCAATGAGCAGTTCTTC,CASIQPGTGDGNEQFF
TRBV5-1,NA,NA,TRBJ2-1,TGCGCCAGCAGCGGGGACTCTCTCTCCTACAATGAGCAGTTCTTC,CASSGDSLSYNEQFF
TRBV7-2,NA,NA,TRBJ1-6,TGTGCCAGCAGCCACTACGTCGGGGGAAGCTCCTATAATTCACCCCTCCACTTT,CASSHYVGGSSYNSPLHF
TRBV4-1,TRBD1,NA,TRBJ2-7,TGCGCCAGCAGCCAGGAACCGGGACAGGGGGCTGGCGAGCAGTACTTC,CASSQEPGQGAGEQYF
TRBV6-5,NA,NA,TRBJ1-2,TGTGCCAGCAAGGGGGGGCCCTATGGCTACACCTTC,CASKGGPYGYTF
TRBV29-1,NA,NA,TRBJ1-1,TGCAGCGTTGGGAAGAACACTGAAGCTTTCTTT,CSVGKNTEAFF
TRBV5-1,NA,few,TRBJ1-6,TGCGCCAGCCGTCGGGGGAGGGCGGAAAATTCACCCCTCCACTTT,CASRRGRAENSPLHF
TRBV9,NA,NA,TRBJ1-2,TGTGCCAGCAGCGTAGTATCCGGGGAAGGTGGCTACACCTTC,CASSVVSGEGGYTF
TRBV2,NA,once,TRBJ1-2,TGTGCCAGCAGTGAAGCGAAGGGCATTTCCTATGGCTACACCTTC,CASSEAKGISYGYTF
TRBV6-5,TRBD1,NA,TRBJ1-2,TGTGCCAGCATTATGGACAGGGCCCTTAACTATGGCTACACCTTC,CASIMDRALNYGYTF
TRBV12-3/TRBV12-4,NA,NA,TRBJ1-1,TGTGCCAGCAGTACCTACTACACTGAAGCTTTCTTT,CASSTYYTEAFF
TRBV6-5,NA,NA,TRBJ1-5,TGTGCCAGCGGACATCAGCCCCAGCATTTT,CASGHQPQHF
TRBV6-5,NA,NA,TRBJ1-3,TGTGCCAGCCTAAGGGCTAGCTCTGGAAACACCATATATTTT,CASLRASSGNTIYF
TRBV6-1,NA,NA,TRBJ2-7,TGTGCCAGCAGTGAATATCTCCAGGGAGCCTACGAGCAGTACTTC,CASSEYLQGAYEQYF
TRBV6-5,NA,NA,TRBJ2-7,TGTGCCAGCAGTTCGTCATCCTACGAGCAGTACTTC,CASSSSSYEQYF
TRBV7-9,NA,NA,TRBJ1-1,TGTGCCAGCAGCCCACCTTGGCAGGCCACTGAAGCTTTCTTT,CASSPPWQATEAFF
TRBV9,NA,NA,TRBJ2-3,TGTGCCAGCAGCCTCGGTTCGGAGTCCGGTGGTACGCAGTATTTT,CASSLGSESGGTQYF
TRBV6-1,NA,many,TRBJ1-6,TGTGCCAGCAGTGAAGTTGGGGCCTTTTCACCCCTCCACTTT,CASSEVGAFSPLHF
TRBV19,TRBD1,NA,TRBJ2-6,TGTGCCAGTAGTTCAGGGGGCAGGTTATCTGGGGCCAACGTCCTGACTTTC,CASSSGGRLSGANVLTF
TRBV6-2/TRBV6-3,NA,NA,TRBJ1-2,TGTGCCAGCAGCCCTACCGACAGCAGTCATAACTATGGCTACACCTTC,CASSPTDSSHNYGYTF